In its sample, the clone carrying this T cell receptor beta chain was seen a few times. CDR3 size: 11 residues. Germline V gives CDR1 MNHEY, CDR2 SVGAGI. J lost 14 bases, V lost 6 bases, and 7 bases had no gene match. This specimen belongs to a study of blood T cell repertoires in COVID-19. Study-level information: Sources were T cells, B-cell-depleted T cells, or PBMCs; the material itself was cDNA or gDNA.

Clones were read by immunoSEQ multiplex PCR, and TCRdb kept only the in-frame ones, dropping some. The sample lists roughly 200,000 clones, 85% occurring once. Recruitment covered under 25 US areas and drew participants whose ages spanned roughly 18 to 90 years. Participants' reported clinical history set cohort assignment. Recovered status in Cohort 3 required two negative PCRs, clearance, or symptom resolution. Sequencing input: PBMCs or T cells enriched from blood (not recorded which). This TCR was recovered from a man aged 35-49 years who had recovered from COVID-19. The chain combines TRBV6-5 with TRBJ1-3; 7 bases agree with TRBD1. For the CDR3, the DNA is TGTGCCAGCAGACGCCAGGGGGACCTATATTTT. Translating gives CASRRQGDLYF.